Presented here are 21 T cell receptor beta chains from one specimen sequenced in a study of Ad26.COV2.S vaccination and SARS-CoV-2 variants. This sample's treatment: about 20 received Ad26.COV2.S at low or high dose, single or two shots; 5 received placebo; per-sample allocation not given. The samples were gathered on day 63 after the first injection of vaccine or placebo. The method was immunoSEQ multiplex PCR; TCRdb's version includes in-frame clones alone and lacks a portion of them. There are around 500,000 clones in the sample; about nine tenths occur only once, and 1.5% to 2% lies in the top ten. The sequencing used peripheral blood, collected in a trial of Ad26.COV2.S vaccine versus placebo. All receptors come from a person aged 18 to 59 who received the Ad26.COV2.S COVID-19 vaccine or a placebo.

The chain joins TRBV7-8 to TRBJ2-7, with 8 bases aligning to TRBD2. V dropped 4 bases and J dropped 4; count of bases not matched to a gene: 6. This CDR3 is 14 amino acids long. Per germline, CDR1 SGHVS and CDR2 FQNEAQ. The CDR3 loop is CASSSGRGGYEQYF. The CDR3 bases are TGTGCCAGCAGCTCCGGGAGGGGGGGGTACGAGCAGTACTTC.

The chain uses TRBV6-5 and TRBJ1-2; 7 bases are shared with TRBD1. Germline V gives CDR1 MNHEY, CDR2 SVGAGI. The V segment lost 6 bases and the J segment 7 bases; nucleotides outside the gene matches: 11. CDR3 length: 14 residues. This CDR3 reads CASSPMTGPAGYTF. The DNA for the CDR3 is TGTGCCAGCAGCCCGATGACAGGGCCGGCTGGCTACACCTTC.

This clone was detected a few times. This chain uses TRBV12-3 or TRBV12-4 with TRBJ1-5; no firm D call. The CDR3 has 13 residues. Trimming cost V 6 bases and J 0 bases, with 6 bases left between them. CDR3 bases: TGTGCCAGCAGAAACCTTAGCAATCAGCCCCAGCATTTT. Residues: CASRNLSNQPQHF.

V gene TRBV9 combines with J gene TRBJ2-1; 15 bases agree with TRBD2. Trimming at V came to 3 bases and at J to 0 bases, leaving 7 bases not matched to a gene. Per the germline V gene, CDR1 is SGDLS and CDR2 is YYNGEE. The CDR3 has 19 amino acids. The CDR3 nucleotides are TGTGCCAGCAGCGCGGGACTAGCGGGAGGAGGCCACTCCTACAATGAGCAGTTCTTC. Its protein is CASSAGLAGGGHSYNEQFF. Looking up the rest from reference TRBV9 and TRBJ2-1 gives the full variable domain: DSGVTQTPKHLITATGQRVTLRCSPRSGDLSVYWYQQSLDQGLQFLIQYYNGEERAKGNILERFSAQQFPDLHSELNLSSLELGDSALYFCASSAGLAGGGHSYNEQFFGPGTRLTVL.

Turning to this clone: This same CDR3 is encoded by further DNA sequences in the sample. The chain employs TRBV19 and TRBJ2-1; D remains unclear. Germline-derived CDR1 and CDR2 are LNHDA and SQIVND (reference sequence). The CDR3 sequence is 14 residues long. Deletions cut 2 bases from V and 1 base from J, with 6 bases between. CDR3: CASSIPHSYNEQFF. CDR3 nucleotides: TGTGCCAGTAGTATACCCCATTCCTACAATGAGCAGTTCTTC.

The chain employs TRBV2 and TRBJ2-7, with D perhaps matching TRBD2 (5 bases). The germline gives CDR1 SNHLY, CDR2 FYNNEI. This CDR3 region has 17 residues. The V end lost 3 bases, the J end lost 5 bases, and 23 bases lay between the germline ends. The CDR3 reads CASSDLYPQPPRDEQYF. CDR3 DNA sequence: TGTGCCAGCAGTGACCTGTACCCCCAGCCTCCGCGGGACGAGCAGTACTTC.

The chain has TRBV18 and TRBJ2-7; either TRBD1 or TRBD2 may supply D (5 bases each). The ends were cut back, 3 bases at V and 3 bases at J, with 12 bases in the middle. Germline values: CDR1 KGHSH, CDR2 LQKENI. The CDR3 has 14 residues. CDR3 in amino acids: CASSPLGRNYEQYF. The CDR3 region has the DNA TGTGCCAGCTCACCCTTGGGACGGAACTACGAGCAGTACTTC.

This sequence joins TRBV7-9 and TRBJ2-7, with D maybe TRBD2 (6 bases). V shed 8 bases and J shed 8 bases, with 16 bases lying between them. This CDR3 comprises 12 residues. Germline-derived CDR1 and CDR2 are SEHNR and FQNEAQ (reference sequence). CDR3 DNA sequence: TGTGCCAGCCGGGGTGGGGAGGCCAAGCAGTACTTC. Translating it yields CASRGGEAKQYF.

The V and J genes are TRBV27 and TRBJ2-5; TRBD2 is a possible D gene (7 bases). The germline CDR1 and CDR2 sequences are MNHEY and SMNVEV (reference sequence). The CDR3 runs to 11 residues. In nucleotides, the CDR3 is TGTCTCGGGGGGCTCGAGAAGACCCAGTACTTC. Its translation: CLGGLEKTQYF.

The chain is built from TRBV19 and TRBJ2-7, with a weak D call TRBD1 (6 bases). V lost 1 base, J lost 1 base, and 8 bases lay in between. This CDR3 region has 14 residues. Germline V gene lookup returns CDR1 LNHDA and CDR2 SQIVND (reference sequence). CDR3 nucleotides: TGTGCCAGTAGTATAGCAGGACAGTCCTACGAGCAGTACTTC. Translated: CASSIAGQSYEQYF.

V usage is TRBV10-2 and J usage is TRBJ2-5; D may be TRBD2 (6 bases). The CDR3 contains 15 residues. V shed 6 bases and J shed 7 bases, with 21 bases lying between them. Germline CDR1 is WSHSY and CDR2 is SAAADI. CDR3 sequence: CASRSSGDGSRTQYF. DNA of the CDR3: TGCGCCAGCAGAAGTTCCGGGGACGGGAGTCGGACCCAGTACTTC.

As to this clone: Other DNA sequences within the sample encode an identical CDR3. The V call is TRBV19, the J call TRBJ1-6; D uncertain. Germline-derived CDR1 and CDR2 are LNHDA and SQIVND (reference sequence). The V and J ends lost 5 bases and 7 bases respectively, with 6 bases between them. The CDR3 spans 12 residues. The CDR3 DNA sequence: TGTGCCAGTAGTGGTGGAAATTCACCCCTCCACTTT. Amino acids: CASSGGNSPLHF.

The V call is TRBV11-2, the J call TRBJ1-4; 7 bases agree with TRBD1. Germline V gene sequence: CDR1 SGHAT, CDR2 FQNNGV. The length of the CDR3 is 16 residues. With 5 bases clipped from V and 0 bases from J, the junction kept 6 bases outside the gene matches. The CDR3 DNA reads TGTGCCAGCAGCCCCGGACAGGTTCCAACTAATGAAAAACTGTTTTTT. Residues: CASSPGQVPTNEKLFF.

The chain joins TRBV4-1 to TRBJ2-7; 9 positions match TRBD2. Unmatched junction bases numbered 10, after V lost 3 bases and J lost 4 bases. CDR1 and CDR2 (germline): MGHRA, YSYEKL. The CDR3 length is 16 residues. The CDR3 nucleotides read TGCGCCAGCAGCCAGGAGGGGGAGACTAGCGGATACGAGCAGTACTTC. Its translation: CASSQEGETSGYEQYF.

This clone was recorded a few times. The chain couples TRBV16 to TRBJ1-1; D remains ambiguous. V was pared by 4 bases and J by 0 bases, with 15 bases between. Per the germline V gene, CDR1 is KGHSY and CDR2 is FQNENV. CDR3 size: 16 residues. The CDR3 region has the DNA TGTGCCAGCAGCCTGCACCGGGATCTCATGAACACTGAAGCTTTCTTT. Translating it yields CASSLHRDLMNTEAFF.

The J gene is TRBJ2-7, the V gene TRBV11-2, with 8 bases matching TRBD2. After removal of 3 bases from V and 6 bases from J, the junction contained 10 bases not matched to a gene. The CDR3 has 15 residues. From germline, CDR1 is SGHAT and CDR2 FQNNGV. The CDR3 region has the DNA TGTGCCAGCAGCTTCAGAGCGGGGGAGTTGGGCGAGCAGTACTTC. Its protein product is CASSFRAGELGEQYF. Variable domain in full (rest from reference TRBV11-2 and TRBJ2-7): EAGVAQSPRYKIIEKRQSVAFWCNPISGHATLYWYQQILGQGPKLLIQFQNNGVVDDSQLPKDRFSAERLKGVDSTLKIQPAKLEDSAVYLCASSFRAGELGEQYFGPGTRLTVT.

The chain combines TRBV19 with TRBJ2-2, with TRBD2 matching 10 bases. CDR1 is LNHDA, CDR2 SQIVND, per germline (reference sequence). V lost 3 bases to trimming and J lost 9 bases; unmatched junction nucleotides: 10. The CDR3 loop spans 16 amino acids. CDR3 nucleotide sequence: TGTGCCAGTAGTATTCTTAGCGGGGGGCCCCCCTGGGAGCTGTTTTTT. Its protein is CASSILSGGPPWELFF.

This clone was seen once. The chain has TRBV18 and TRBJ2-5; D remains ambiguous. The V and J ends lost 4 bases and 1 base respectively, with 7 bases between them. CDR3 length equals 13 residues. CDR1 is KGHSH, CDR2 LQKENI, per germline. The chain's CDR3 is CASSRLSQETQYF. The CDR3 bases are TGTGCCAGCTCACGTCTATCCCAAGAGACCCAGTACTTC.

The chain carries TRBV7-9 and TRBJ1-3; 8 positions match TRBD1. With 7 bases clipped from V and 4 bases from J, the junction kept 6 bases outside the gene matches. The CDR3 consists of 14 residues. Germline V gene sequence: CDR1 SEHNR, CDR2 FQNEAQ (reference sequence). The CDR3 protein is CASTPRGQGNTIYF. The CDR3 DNA reads TGTGCCAGCACCCCCAGGGGGCAGGGAAACACCATATATTTT.

This chain uses TRBV2 with TRBJ1-6; no clear D. V was shortened by 7 bases and J by 10 bases, with 20 bases between the two germline ends. CDR1 and CDR2 from the germline V gene are SNHLY and FYNNEI. The CDR3 length is 15 residues. The CDR3 spells CASTADKASGSPLHF. The CDR3 DNA follows: TGTGCCAGCACGGCGGATAAGGCCTCTGGATCACCCCTCCACTTT.

This clone was recorded only once. The chain is built from TRBV5-1 and TRBJ2-7; tentative D call: TRBD2 (5 bases). Germline CDR1 SGHRS, CDR2 YFSETQ. The ends were cut back, 5 bases at V and 7 bases at J, with 19 bases in the middle. The CDR3 loop spans 14 amino acids. The CDR3 DNA follows: TGCGCCAGCAGAACCCGTGGTCCGCCGGGGGAGCAGTACTTC. It encodes CASRTRGPPGEQYF.